These 7 T cell receptor beta chains were sequenced from one sample in a study of human T cells and chemical hapten exposure. Time point specified: patch test 2, 6 weeks after DPC sensitization. Treatment denoted: therapeutic diphenylcyclopropenone sensitization with weekly scalp DPC. TCRdb reprocessed the RACE reads via MiXCR and lists one record per CDR3 protein. The sample lists about 73,000 distinct CDR3 sequences; 6.5% to 10% were seen once. The sample was whole blood, taken in connection with sensitization to the hapten diphenylcyclopropenone (DPC). Receptors originate from a woman in her forties or fifties with alopecia areata. Some clones in this sample may be carry-over from other donors' samples.

This clonotype has more than one count but fewer than ten. This chain joins TRBV11-3 and TRBJ2-3; no definite D call. CDR3 length equals 16 residues. Trimming left V 4 bases short and J 4 bases short, with 18 bases between. Germline V gives CDR1 SGHNT, CDR2 YENEEA. CDR3 sequence (DNA): TGTGCCAGCAGCTACGGAAGTACCCGAGGAGCAGATACGCAGTATTTT. It specifies CASSYGSTRGADTQYF.

This clonotype showed up just a few times. V and J are TRBV6-2 or TRBV6-3 and TRBJ1-2, with a tentative D call TRBD1 (5 bases). Germline CDR1 reads MNHEY; CDR2 reads SVGEGT. The V gene lost 8 bases and the J gene lost 3 bases, with 22 bases spanning the gap. The CDR3 is 16 residues long. The DNA of the CDR3 is TGTGCCAGCTTGGCATACGGGACGCCGGGGGACTATGGCTACACCTTC. Protein sequence: CASLAYGTPGDYGYTF.

This clonotype was seen ten or more times. The chain combines TRBV7-2 with TRBJ2-1; D unclear. The V gene lost 3 bases and the J gene lost 0 bases, with 9 bases spanning the gap. Germline V gives CDR1 SGHTA, CDR2 FQGNSA. CDR3 length equals 15 residues. The DNA for the CDR3 is TGTGCCAGCAGCTTTCAATCAAACTCCTACAATGAGCAGTTCTTC. This gives the protein CASSFQSNSYNEQFF.

This clonotype was detected only once. This chain uses TRBV7-2 with TRBJ2-2; TRBD1 matches at 7 bases. The CDR3 loop spans 15 amino acids. The J segment lost 2 bases and the V segment lost 5 bases, leaving 5 bases of the junction unmatched. Germline V gene sequence: CDR1 SGHTA, CDR2 FQGNSA. This CDR3 is CASSPTGINTGELFF. CDR3 bases: TGTGCCAGCAGCCCGACAGGGATAAACACCGGGGAGCTGTTTTTT.

This clonotype was observed at least ten times. This chain joins TRBV7-2 and TRBJ1-1, with a weak D call TRBD1 (5 bases). Germline V lookup: CDR1 SGHTA, CDR2 FQGNSA. There are 16 residues in the CDR3. V lost 2 bases to trimming and J lost 6 bases, with 19 bases between them. The CDR3 nucleotides are TGTGCCAGCAGCTTAAAAAGATCGCGGGCGGGGGCTGAAGCTTTCTTT. Its translation: CASSLKRSRAGAEAFF.

This clonotype was detected ten times or more. The chain is built from TRBV12-3 or TRBV12-4 and TRBJ2-7; 12 nucleotides match TRBD2. The V gene end was trimmed by 5 bases and the J gene end by 12 bases; junction bases not matched to a gene: 8. The CDR3 has 13 residues. CDR3 sequence (DNA): TGTGCCAGCAGTCTCGGACTAGCGGGGAGCTGGTACTTC. This translates into CASSLGLAGSWYF.

This clonotype turned up a few times. V usage is TRBV5-4 and J usage is TRBJ1-1, with a weak D call TRBD1 (5 bases). With 4 bases removed from V and 5 bases from J, the gap between germline ends came to 15 bases. CDR3 length: 14 residues. CDR1 and CDR2 from the germline V gene are SGHNT and YYREEE (reference sequence). The CDR3 DNA reads TGTGCCAGCAGCCGGGGCGGTTTCGGGACTGAAGCTTTCTTT. Amino acids: CASSRGGFGTEAFF.